This is a list of T cell receptor beta chains from one sample in a study of cytomegalovirus exposure and HLA in healthy donors. Libraries were prepared by immunoSEQ multiplex PCR; TCRdb keeps only in-frame clonotypes and omits some of them. The sample yields some 95,000 clones, about two thirds seen once. Material for sequencing was PBMCs. These receptors came from a female donor in good health and CMV-seronegative. The CDR3 runs from the conserved cysteine through the conserved F or W. A D gene is named only where the DNA matches it firmly. Clone size is given for some rows only: seen once, a few or many times, or a class if the clone is expanded.

abundance,v_gene,len,j_gene,d_gene,CDR3nt,CDR3aa
.,TRBV4-1,15,TRBJ1-5,TRBD1,TGCGCCAGCAGCCAATGGGACAGTAGCAATCAGCCCCAGCATTTT,CASSQWDSSNQPQHF
.,TRBV30,15,TRBJ1-1,TRBD1,TGTGCCTGGAGTACCGGACAGGGGGCTCGAACTGAAGCTTTCTTT,CAWSTGQGARTEAFF
few,TRBV5-1,16,TRBJ2-7,TRBD2,TGCGCCAGCAGACCTTCACTAGCGGGCCTATCCTACGAGCAGTACTTC,CASRPSLAGLSYEQYF
.,TRBV7-9,16,TRBJ2-3,.,TGTGCCAGCAGCCTAAGGGGCGGAGAGAGCACAGATACGCAGTATTTT,CASSLRGGESTDTQYF
.,TRBV5-1,15,TRBJ1-2,TRBD1,TGCGCCAGCAGCGGAAATGGACAGGTGAACTATGGCTACACCTTC,CASSGNGQVNYGYTF
.,TRBV6-5,13,TRBJ1-2,TRBD1,TGTGCCAGCAGTTATACAGGGGGCCAAGGCTACACCTTC,CASSYTGGQGYTF
.,TRBV30,16,TRBJ1-1,TRBD1,TGTGCCTGGAGTGCAAGCGCCCTACAGGGGCCGTTAGGAGCTTTCTTT,CAWSASALQGPLGAFF
.,TRBV15,16,TRBJ1-5,.,TGTGCCACCAGCTCCAGACACCCACATAGCAATCAGCCCCAGCATTTT,CATSSRHPHSNQPQHF
.,TRBV5-1,14,TRBJ1-1,.,TGCGCCAGCAGCTGGGGGCAGACGAACACTGAAGCTTTCTTT,CASSWGQTNTEAFF
.,TRBV7-9,14,TRBJ1-5,.,TGTGCCAGCAGCTTAGACTATAGCAATCAGCCCCAGCATTTT,CASSLDYSNQPQHF
.,TRBV19,12,TRBJ1-2,.,TGTGCCAGTAGTCCCGGGAACTATGGCTACACCTTC,CASSPGNYGYTF
.,TRBV28,14,TRBJ1-1,.,TGTGCCAGCAGTTCTCTTGCGCCCCCGATTGGTGCTTTCTTT,CASSSLAPPIGAFF
.,TRBV6-5,14,TRBJ2-3,.,TGTGCCAGCAGGGAGGGACCTAGCACAGATACGCAGTATTTT,CASREGPSTDTQYF
.,TRBV11-3,15,TRBJ2-1,TRBD1,TGTGCCAGCAGCCGGGCGACAGGGGTCTACAATGAGCAGTTCTTC,CASSRATGVYNEQFF
.,TRBV6-5,13,TRBJ2-3,.,TGTGCCAGCAGGACAGTCGACACAGATACGCAGTATTTT,CASRTVDTDTQYF
few,TRBV28,13,TRBJ2-5,.,TGTGCCAGCAGTTCGGCAGGGGTGGAGACCCAGTACTTC,CASSSAGVETQYF
few,TRBV5-1,19,TRBJ1-5,.,TGCGCCAGCAGCCGTTTTACAGGGAGTAGGCACTATAGCAATCAGCCCCAGCATTTT,CASSRFTGSRHYSNQPQHF
few,TRBV4-3,14,TRBJ2-3,.,TGCGCCAGCAGCCAAGACGCCTACACAGATACGCAGTATTTT,CASSQDAYTDTQYF
.,TRBV13,15,TRBJ2-7,TRBD2,TGTGCCAGCAGCGAGAGGGGCGGGGGTCACTACGAGCAGTACTTC,CASSERGGGHYEQYF
.,TRBV4-2,17,TRBJ1-2,.,TGTGCCAGCAGACCCGCCGACCTCGGGACAACTAACTATGGCTACACCTTC,CASRPADLGTTNYGYTF
.,TRBV6-1,12,TRBJ1-2,.,TGTGCCAGCAGTGGATTTATTAGCGGCTACACCTTC,CASSGFISGYTF
.,TRBV5-1,16,TRBJ2-1,TRBD2,TGCGCCAGCAGCTTGGGAACTAGCGGAATGGGGGCTGAGCAGTTCTTC,CASSLGTSGMGAEQFF
.,TRBV6-5,16,TRBJ1-2,.,TGTGCCAGCAGTTACTCGACTTCACAGGGAAACTATGGCTACACCTTC,CASSYSTSQGNYGYTF
.,TRBV18,15,TRBJ2-7,.,TGTGCCAGCTCACCATCGGCGGCCCCGAATTACGAGCAGTACTTC,CASSPSAAPNYEQYF
.,TRBV2,12,TRBJ1-1,.,TGTGCCAGCAGTGGGACAGTCTCTGAAGCTTTCTTT,CASSGTVSEAFF
.,TRBV7-2,17,TRBJ2-5,TRBD2,TGTGCCAGCAGCTTAGTGAGAGCGGGAGGGCCGAGGGAGACCCAGTACTTC,CASSLVRAGGPRETQYF
.,TRBV7-9,15,TRBJ2-2,.,TGTGCCAGCAGCTCCCTAGTCGAGGGCACCGGGGAGCTGTTTTTT,CASSSLVEGTGELFF
.,TRBV7-9,14,TRBJ1-4,.,TGTGCCAGCAGCTTGGGGAGGGGGAATGAAAAACTGTTTTTT,CASSLGRGNEKLFF
.,TRBV2,16,TRBJ1-2,TRBD1,TGTGCCAGCAGTGGCTCAGGGGGCTTCCCTAGTTATGGCTACACCTTC,CASSGSGGFPSYGYTF
.,TRBV19,14,TRBJ2-7,.,TGTGCCAGTAGTATTACCTCTCGAGCCTACGAGCAGTACTTC,CASSITSRAYEQYF
.,TRBV4-3,13,TRBJ1-4,.,TGCGCCAGCAGCTCGGACAGTACTGAAAAACTGTTTTTT,CASSSDSTEKLFF
.,TRBV5-4,14,TRBJ2-3,.,TGTGCCAGCAGCTGGGGGGTCGGGGTGGATACGCAGTATTTT,CASSWGVGVDTQYF
.,TRBV18,16,TRBJ2-7,TRBD1,TGTGCCAGCTCACCCACTCGGGACAGGAATTCCTACGAGCAGTACTTC,CASSPTRDRNSYEQYF
.,TRBV5-1,17,TRBJ2-2,.,TGCGCCAGCAGCTCAGCCCCCCGACAGGCAAGGTCCCGGGAGCTGTTTTTT,CASSSAPRQARSRELFF
.,TRBV13,16,TRBJ2-1,.,TGTGCCAGCAGCTTAGCCTCTGGGGCGGGGATCAATGAGCAGTTCTTC,CASSLASGAGINEQFF
.,TRBV11-3,13,TRBJ2-1,.,TGTGCCAGCAGCTTATGGGGAGACAATGAGCAGTTCTTC,CASSLWGDNEQFF
.,TRBV6-1,11,TRBJ2-7,.,TGTGCCAGCAGGGCCCCCTACGAGCAGTACTTC,CASRAPYEQYF
once,TRBV11-2,18,TRBJ2-7,TRBD1,TGTGCCAGCAGCTCCAACCTCCGAGGGACAGGGGTGAGCTACGAGCAGTACTTC,CASSSNLRGTGVSYEQYF
few,TRBV30,14,TRBJ2-1,TRBD2,TGTGCCTGGAGTCATTTGCGGGGGGGCGTGGAGCAGTTCTTC,CAWSHLRGGVEQFF
.,TRBV14,13,TRBJ1-2,.,TGTGCCAGCAGCCAAGAGGGGGGGCACGGCTACACCTTC,CASSQEGGHGYTF
.,TRBV7-6,16,TRBJ1-5,.,TGTGCCAGCAGCTTAAATGGTGGGAGCGATAATCAGCCCCAGCATTTT,CASSLNGGSDNQPQHF